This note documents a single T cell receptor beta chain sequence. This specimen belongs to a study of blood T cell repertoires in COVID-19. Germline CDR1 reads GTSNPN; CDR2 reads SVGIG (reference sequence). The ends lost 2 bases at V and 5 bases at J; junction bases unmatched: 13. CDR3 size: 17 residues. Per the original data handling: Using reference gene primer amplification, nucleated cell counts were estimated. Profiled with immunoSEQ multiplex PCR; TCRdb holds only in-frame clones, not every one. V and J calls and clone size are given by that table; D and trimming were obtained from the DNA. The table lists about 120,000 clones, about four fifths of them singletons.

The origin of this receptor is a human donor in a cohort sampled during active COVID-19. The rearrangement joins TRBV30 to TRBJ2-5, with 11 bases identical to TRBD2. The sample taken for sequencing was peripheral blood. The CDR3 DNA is TGTGCCTGGAGTCCTGGGTGGCTAGCGGGGGGTGGGGAGACCCAGTACTTC. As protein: CAWSPGWLAGGGETQYF.